Shown below are 24 T cell receptor beta chains from a single sample sequenced in a study of T cell responses to AZD1222 COVID-19 vaccine (dated by TCRdb to the early 2020s). Library preparation employed the immunoSEQ multiplex PCR assay. The clones in this table, taken by TCRdb from immuneACCESS, are in-frame only. Not every clone is retained; where verified, under half of the shortfall comes from an unresolved V gene, and the cause of the rest is unknown. The sample data list 130,000 to 150,000 clones, and roughly 90% of these were observed just once. Jointly, the top ten make up 1.4% of the sample. Sample time point, as interpreted from the label and publication: baseline before first vaccination. Specimen: peripheral blood, collected on day 0 of AZD1222 vaccination. These receptors came from an adult in good health.

The chain links TRBV5-1 to TRBJ2-1, with D possibly TRBD2 on 5 matching bases. CDR1 and CDR2 from the germline V gene are SGHRS and YFSETQ. The CDR3 covers 14 residues. The V and J ends lost 0 bases and 8 bases respectively, with 12 bases between them. CDR3 nucleotide sequence: TGCGCCAGCAGCTTGGGTCGTCTAGCCGATGAGCAGTTCTTC. The encoded protein is CASSLGRLADEQFF.

The CDR3 region has the DNA TGTGCCAGCAGTCCAGCGGGCAACTATGGCTACACCTTC. This translates into CASSPAGNYGYTF. The J gene is TRBJ1-2, the V gene TRBV12-3 or TRBV12-4, with D hard to call. The V gene lost 5 bases and the J gene lost 2 bases, with 9 bases spanning the gap. The CDR3 is 13 amino acids.

This chain links TRBV7-3 with TRBJ2-1; 12 positions agree with TRBD2. This CDR3 is built from 15 residues. J was trimmed by 6 bases and V by 2 bases; bases with no gene match: 2. Germline V CDR1 and CDR2: SGHTA, FQGTGA. The CDR3 DNA sequence: TGTGCCAGCAGCTTAGGACTAGCGGGGCCCAATGAGCAGTTCTTC. Encoded protein: CASSLGLAGPNEQFF.

The rearrangement joins TRBV5-1 to TRBJ2-7, with 9 positions matching TRBD1. Germline V lookup: CDR1 SGHRS, CDR2 YFSETQ. With 0 bases clipped from V and 4 bases from J, the junction kept 8 bases outside the gene matches. The CDR3 is 16 residues long. The CDR3 sequence is CASSLEGQGSFYEQYF. CDR3 sequence (DNA): TGCGCCAGCAGCTTGGAAGGACAGGGGAGTTTTTACGAGCAGTACTTC.

The chain combines TRBV19 with TRBJ2-7, with 10 positions matching TRBD2. J gave up 6 bases and V 6 bases, and 17 bases lay outside the gene matches. Germline CDR1 and CDR2: LNHDA and SQIVND (reference sequence). The CDR3 is made up of 17 amino acids. The CDR3 here is CASRDQERLAGEGEQYF. The DNA of the CDR3 is TGTGCCAGTAGAGATCAAGAGCGTCTAGCGGGAGAGGGCGAGCAGTACTTC. The complete variable domain, with remaining parts taken from reference TRBV19 and TRBJ2-7, reads DGGITQSPKYLFRKEGQNVTLSCEQNLNHDAMYWYRQDPGQGLRLIYYSQIVNDFQKGDIAEGYSVSREKKESFPLTVTSAQKNPTAFYLCASRDQERLAGEGEQYFGPGTRLTVT.

The chain joins TRBV18 to TRBJ2-1; D is uncertain. CDR3 length equals 12 residues. V lost 4 bases to trimming and J lost 10 bases, with 11 bases between them. Germline CDR1 KGHSH, CDR2 LQKENI. CDR3 DNA sequence: TGTGCCAGCTCACTTCTGGTCGGGGAGCAGTTCTTC. Translation: CASSLLVGEQFF. Supplemented by reference TRBV18 and TRBJ2-1, the full variable domain reads NAGVMQNPRHLVRRRGQEARLRCSPMKGHSHVYWYRQLPEEGLKFMVYLQKENIIDESGMPKERFSAEFPKEGPSILRIQQVVRGDSAAYFCASSLLVGEQFFGPGTRLTVL.

The chain has TRBV11-3 and TRBJ1-1; a weak D match, TRBD1 (5 bases). CDR1 is SGHNT, CDR2 YENEEA, per germline. The CDR3 covers 14 residues. V lost 5 bases and J 2 bases, leaving 12 bases between the germline ends. The CDR3 is CASSPLGVNTEAFF. The CDR3 coding sequence is TGTGCCAGCAGCCCCCTAGGGGTAAACACTGAAGCTTTCTTT.

The V gene is TRBV5-1, the J gene TRBJ1-5, with a tentative D call TRBD1 (5 bases). The germline CDR1 and CDR2 sequences are SGHRS and YFSETQ. CDR3 length: 16 residues. Trimming removed 6 bases at V and 9 bases at J, with 25 bases between. CDR3 sequence reads: CASIPSGTGPGWPQHF. Here the CDR3 DNA reads TGCGCCAGCATTCCCTCCGGGACCGGCCCAGGATGGCCCCAGCATTTT. Using reference TRBV5-1 and TRBJ1-5 for the parts outside the CDR3, the full variable domain is KAGVTQTPRYLIKTRGQQVTLSCSPISGHRSVSWYQQTPGQGLQFLFEYFSETQRNKGNFPGRFSGRQFSNSRSEMNVSTLELGDSALYLCASIPSGTGPGWPQHFGDGTRLSIL.

V usage is TRBV10-1 and J usage is TRBJ2-5; 8 bases align to TRBD1. J lost 2 bases, V lost 6 bases, and 8 bases had no gene match. The CDR3 contains 15 residues. CDR1 and CDR2 (germline): WNHNN, SYGVQD (reference sequence). The CDR3 DNA is TGCGCCAGCAGCCTTCGACAGGGGATACAAGAGACCCAGTACTTC. Translated, it gives CASSLRQGIQETQYF.

This chain connects TRBV29-1 to TRBJ1-3; 9 bases line up with TRBD1. Germline-derived CDR1 and CDR2 are SQVTM and ANQGSEA. The CDR3 runs 13 residues. V shed 6 bases, J shed 8 bases, and the junction held 8 bases outside the gene matches. The CDR3 DNA reads TGCAGCGTAACCGGACAGGGGACGGACACCATATATTTT. This codes for CSVTGQGTDTIYF.

In its sample, this clone was seen once. The genes are TRBV7-2 and TRBJ1-3, with D perhaps matching TRBD1 (6 bases). Germline-derived CDR1 and CDR2 are SGHTA and FQGNSA. The CDR3 consists of 14 residues. V was cut by 5 bases and J by 7 bases, with 15 bases left in between. For the CDR3, the DNA is TGTGCCAGCAGCCAAGGGGCGGGGGCCAACACCATATATTTT. Its translation is CASSQGAGANTIYF.

In nucleotides, the CDR3 is TGTGCCAGCTCACCACGGGCAGGGCAGAACACTGAAGCTTTCTTT. Translating it yields CASSPRAGQNTEAFF. The V gene is TRBV18, the J gene TRBJ1-1; a possible D gene is TRBD1 (5 bases). Germline assignment: CDR1 KGHSH and CDR2 LQKENI. Trimming left V 1 base short and J 1 base short, with 10 bases between. This CDR3 is 15 amino acids long.

J is TRBJ2-1 and V is TRBV29-1; the D is unclear. CDR1 and CDR2 (germline): SQVTM, ANQGSEA. This CDR3 contains 11 residues. Trimming removed 6 bases at V and 3 bases at J, with 6 bases between. The CDR3 spells CSVLSYNEQFF. Written as DNA, the CDR3 is TGCAGCGTCCTGAGCTACAATGAGCAGTTCTTC.

This clone came up once. The rearrangement links TRBV6-6 to TRBJ1-5; D unclear. The V end lost 2 bases, the J end lost 8 bases, and 13 bases lay between the germline ends. The CDR3 spans 14 residues. Germline V gene lookup returns CDR1 MNHNY and CDR2 SVGAGI (reference sequence). The CDR3 protein is CASSYTRVTEPQHF. The CDR3 DNA is TGTGCCAGCAGTTACACAAGGGTCACGGAGCCCCAGCATTTT.

The V and J genes are TRBV9 and TRBJ2-3, with 8 nucleotides matching TRBD2. CDR1 and CDR2 (germline): SGDLS, YYNGEE. The V and J ends lost 4 bases and 4 bases, in that order; junction bases with no gene match: 5. This CDR3 comprises 14 residues. CDR3 in amino acids: CASSSGLAADTQYF. CDR3 DNA sequence: TGTGCCAGCAGCTCCGGACTAGCAGCAGATACGCAGTATTTT.

The V and J genes are TRBV12-3 or TRBV12-4 and TRBJ1-1; maybe TRBD1 (5 bases). The V end lost 6 bases, the J end lost 11 bases, and 13 bases lay between the germline ends. This CDR3 has 11 amino acids. CDR3 in DNA: TGTGCCAGCAGCGAAGGGGCGGGGGCTTTCTTT. Its translation: CASSEGAGAFF.

V is TRBV19 and J is TRBJ2-1, with 10 bases lining up with TRBD1. The CDR3 runs to 15 residues. The V gene's germline CDR1 is LNHDA and CDR2 SQIVND (reference sequence). Trimming took 5 bases from V and 4 from J; bases not matched to a gene: 5. The CDR3 spells CASSPPGQGYNEQFF. CDR3 coding DNA: TGTGCCAGTAGTCCTCCGGGACAGGGGTACAATGAGCAGTTCTTC. The full variable domain, in which reference TRBV19 and TRBJ2-1 provide the parts outside the CDR3, is DGGITQSPKYLFRKEGQNVTLSCEQNLNHDAMYWYRQDPGQGLRLIYYSQIVNDFQKGDIAEGYSVSREKKESFPLTVTSAQKNPTAFYLCASSPPGQGYNEQFFGPGTRLTVL.

This clone was observed once. The chain carries TRBV27 and TRBJ2-1; TRBD2 matches 10 bases. V lost 2 bases, J lost 9 bases, and 10 bases stayed unmatched. Looked up from germline, CDR1 is MNHEY and CDR2 is SMNVEV (reference sequence). This CDR3 region has 16 residues. The chain's CDR3 is CASSLLAGEVIREQFF. For the CDR3, the DNA is TGTGCCAGCAGTTTACTAGCGGGAGAGGTAATTCGTGAGCAGTTCTTC.

The V call is TRBV5-1, the J call TRBJ2-3; D is ambiguous. Germline CDR1 and CDR2: SGHRS and YFSETQ. The CDR3 loop spans 13 amino acids. The V gene lost 0 bases and the J gene lost 4 bases, with 6 bases spanning the gap. CDR3 amino acids: CASSLGGSDTQYF. The CDR3, as DNA: TGCGCCAGCAGCTTGGGGGGATCAGATACGCAGTATTTT.

This chain uses TRBV6-5 with TRBJ2-7; D might be TRBD2 (5 bases). In germline, CDR1 is MNHEY, CDR2 SVGAGI. The CDR3 has 12 residues. Deletions cut 6 bases from V and 2 bases from J, with 8 bases between. The CDR3 loop is CASRTTTYEQYF. CDR3 bases: TGTGCCAGCAGGACGACTACCTACGAGCAGTACTTC.

The chain uses TRBV3-1 (or the pseudogene TRBV3-2) and TRBJ1-2; D not resolved. V lost 3 bases and J 7 bases, leaving 12 bases between the germline ends. CDR3 length: 13 residues. The germline V gene encodes CDR1 LGHDT and CDR2 YNNKEL (reference sequence). The CDR3 loop reads CASSHTTLLGYTF. For the CDR3, the DNA is TGTGCCAGCAGCCACACAACGCTTCTTGGCTACACCTTC.

The chain links TRBV14 to TRBJ2-3; TRBD2 agrees at 10 bases. V shed 4 bases and J 3 bases; nucleotides not matched to a gene: 10. The CDR3 consists of 17 residues. Germline CDR1 reads SGHDN; CDR2 reads FVKESK. CDR3 bases: TGTGCCAGCAGCCCCACACCGACTAGCGGGCAAACAGATACGCAGTATTTT. Protein: CASSPTPTSGQTDTQYF.

This chain connects TRBV7-8 to TRBJ2-7; possibly TRBD1 for D (6 bases). The CDR3 runs to 15 residues. Per the germline V gene, CDR1 is SGHVS and CDR2 is FQNEAQ. Trimming shortened V by 3 bases and J by 4 bases, and 16 bases separated the two germline ends. Here the CDR3 reads CASSLESTGNYEQYF. For the CDR3, the DNA is TGTGCCAGCAGCTTGGAATCAACAGGGAATTACGAGCAGTACTTC.

The chain links TRBV7-9 to TRBJ1-2; 8 nucleotides agree with TRBD1. Germline CDR1 SEHNR, CDR2 FQNEAQ (reference sequence). This CDR3 is 15 amino acids long. V dropped 3 bases and J dropped 5; count of bases not matched to a gene: 8. The CDR3 reads CASSFAGGGWYGYTF. The CDR3 DNA reads as TGTGCCAGCAGCTTTGCAGGGGGCGGATGGTATGGCTACACCTTC.